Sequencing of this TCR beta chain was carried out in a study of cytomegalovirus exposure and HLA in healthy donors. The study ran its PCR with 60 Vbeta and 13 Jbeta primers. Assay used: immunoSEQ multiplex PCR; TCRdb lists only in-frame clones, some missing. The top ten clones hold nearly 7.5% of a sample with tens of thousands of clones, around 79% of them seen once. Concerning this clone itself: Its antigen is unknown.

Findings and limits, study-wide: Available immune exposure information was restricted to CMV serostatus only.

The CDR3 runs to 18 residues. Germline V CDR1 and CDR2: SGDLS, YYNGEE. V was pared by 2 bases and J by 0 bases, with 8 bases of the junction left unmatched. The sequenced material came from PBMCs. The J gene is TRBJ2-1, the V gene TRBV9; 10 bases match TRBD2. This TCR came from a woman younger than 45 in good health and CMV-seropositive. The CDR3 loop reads CASSVESSGSISYNEQFF. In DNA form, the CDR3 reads TGTGCCAGCAGCGTGGAGTCTAGCGGGAGCATCTCCTACAATGAGCAGTTCTTC.